This T cell receptor beta chain was captured by sequencing in a study of blood T cell repertoires in COVID-19. About the study: Sources were T cells, B-cell-depleted T cells, or PBMCs; the material itself was cDNA or gDNA.

The method was immunoSEQ multiplex PCR; TCRdb's version includes in-frame clones alone and lacks a portion of them. The sample includes 110,000 or so clones, 87% of them seen just once. Germline V gene sequence: CDR1 MGHRA, CDR2 YSYEKL. Trimming cost V 4 bases and J 7 bases; bases outside gene matches: 13. There are 18 residues in the CDR3. This receptor was obtained from a human donor in a cohort sampled during active COVID-19. The specimen sequenced was peripheral blood. This rearrangement joins TRBV4-1 to TRBJ2-1; 13 nucleotides agree with TRBD2. The CDR3 sequence: CASSPKGTSGAPTNEQFF. CDR3 DNA: TGCGCCAGCAGCCCTAAGGGGACTAGCGGGGCCCCTACGAATGAGCAGTTCTTC.